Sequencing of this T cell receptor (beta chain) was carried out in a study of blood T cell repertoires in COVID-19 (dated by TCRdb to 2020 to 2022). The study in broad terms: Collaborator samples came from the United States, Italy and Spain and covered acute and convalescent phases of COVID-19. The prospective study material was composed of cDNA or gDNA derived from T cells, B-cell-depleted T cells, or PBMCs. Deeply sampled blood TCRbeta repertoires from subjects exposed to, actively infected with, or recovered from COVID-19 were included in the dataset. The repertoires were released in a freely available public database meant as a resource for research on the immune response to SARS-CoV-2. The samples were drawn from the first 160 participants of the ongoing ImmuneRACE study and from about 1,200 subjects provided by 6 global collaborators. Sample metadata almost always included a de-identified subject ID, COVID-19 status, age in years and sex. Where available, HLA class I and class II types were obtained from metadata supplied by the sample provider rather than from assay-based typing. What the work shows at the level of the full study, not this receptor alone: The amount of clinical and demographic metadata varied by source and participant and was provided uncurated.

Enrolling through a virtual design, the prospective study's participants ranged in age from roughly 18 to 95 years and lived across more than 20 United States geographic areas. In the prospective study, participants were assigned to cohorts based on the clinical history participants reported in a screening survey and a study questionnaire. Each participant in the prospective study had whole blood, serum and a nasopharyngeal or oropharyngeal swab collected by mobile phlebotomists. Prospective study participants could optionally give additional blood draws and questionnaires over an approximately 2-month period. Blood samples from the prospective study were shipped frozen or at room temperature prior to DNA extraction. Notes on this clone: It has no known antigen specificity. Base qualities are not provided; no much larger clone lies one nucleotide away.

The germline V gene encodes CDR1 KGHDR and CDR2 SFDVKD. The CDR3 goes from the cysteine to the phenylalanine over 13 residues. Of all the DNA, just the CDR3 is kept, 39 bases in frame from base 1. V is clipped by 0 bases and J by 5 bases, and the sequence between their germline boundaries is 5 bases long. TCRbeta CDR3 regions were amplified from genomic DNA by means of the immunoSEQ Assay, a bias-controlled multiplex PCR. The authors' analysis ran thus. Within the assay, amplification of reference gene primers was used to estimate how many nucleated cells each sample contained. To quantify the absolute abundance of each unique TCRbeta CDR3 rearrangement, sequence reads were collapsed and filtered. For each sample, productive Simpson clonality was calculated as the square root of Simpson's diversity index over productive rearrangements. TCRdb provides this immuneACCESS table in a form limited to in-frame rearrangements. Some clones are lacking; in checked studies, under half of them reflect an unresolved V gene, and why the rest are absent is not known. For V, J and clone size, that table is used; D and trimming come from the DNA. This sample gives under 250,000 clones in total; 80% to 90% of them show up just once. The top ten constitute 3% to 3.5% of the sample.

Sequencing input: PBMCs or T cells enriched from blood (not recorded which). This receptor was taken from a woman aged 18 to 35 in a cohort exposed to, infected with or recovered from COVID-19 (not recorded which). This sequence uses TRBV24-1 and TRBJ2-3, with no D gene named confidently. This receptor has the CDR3 CATSDLFRDTQYF. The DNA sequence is TGTGCCACCAGTGATTTGTTCAGAGATACGCAGTATTTT.